This T cell receptor (beta chain) was identified in a study of graft-versus-host responses after intestinal transplantation. Study context: Recipients underwent multivisceral, liver-intestinal, or isolated intestinal transplants.

Produced via immunoSEQ multiplex PCR; TCRdb's table is partial and in-frame only. The repertoire has 130,000 to 150,000 clones, over 90% of them found once; the top ten carry 0.19%. The CDR3 is made up of 14 amino acids. Trimming pared 4 bases from V and 6 bases from J, leaving 16 bases between. CDR1 and CDR2 (germline): SGHAT, FQNNGV. Of note for this clone: Antigen specificity is unknown.

The chain joins TRBV11-2 to TRBJ2-7; weak D call: TRBD1 (5 bases). This receptor was obtained from a human donor who received an intestinal transplant. This specimen consisted of unstimulated CD4+ T cells sorted from spleen or lymph node cells, obtained before intestinal transplant. As DNA, the CDR3 is TGTGCCAGCAGCTCCCTTAGAGACAGAAGCGAGCAGTACTTC. Its translation is CASSSLRDRSEQYF.